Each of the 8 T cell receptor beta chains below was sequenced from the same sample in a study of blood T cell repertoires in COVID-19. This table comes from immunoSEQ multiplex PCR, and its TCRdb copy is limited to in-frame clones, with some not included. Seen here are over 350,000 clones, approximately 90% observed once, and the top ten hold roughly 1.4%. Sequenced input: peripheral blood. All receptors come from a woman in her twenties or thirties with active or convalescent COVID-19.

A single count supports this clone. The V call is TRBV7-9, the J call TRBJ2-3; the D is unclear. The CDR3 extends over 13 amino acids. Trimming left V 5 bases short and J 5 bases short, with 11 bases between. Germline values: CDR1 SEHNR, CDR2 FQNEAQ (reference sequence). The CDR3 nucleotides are TGTGCCAGCAGCAATCGCAGAGGAGATACGCAGTATTTT. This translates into CASSNRRGDTQYF.

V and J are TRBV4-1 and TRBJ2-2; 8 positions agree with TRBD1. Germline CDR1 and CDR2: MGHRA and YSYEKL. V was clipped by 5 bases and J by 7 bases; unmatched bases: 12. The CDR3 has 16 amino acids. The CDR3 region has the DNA TGCGCCAGCAGCTTTAACCAGGGGGCGCAGGTCGGGGAGCTGTTTTTT. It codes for CASSFNQGAQVGELFF.

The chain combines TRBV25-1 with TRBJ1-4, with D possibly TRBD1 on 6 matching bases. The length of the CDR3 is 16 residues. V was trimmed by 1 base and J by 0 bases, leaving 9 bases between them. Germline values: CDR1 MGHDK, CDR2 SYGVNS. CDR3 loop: CASSEWTDSTNEKLFF. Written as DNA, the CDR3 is TGTGCCAGCAGTGAATGGACAGACTCAACTAATGAAAAACTGTTTTTT. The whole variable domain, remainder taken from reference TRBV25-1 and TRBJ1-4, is EADIYQTPRYLVIGTGKKITLECSQTMGHDKMYWYQQDPGMELHLIHYSYGVNSTEKGDLSSESTVSRIRTEHFPLTLESARPSHTSQYLCASSEWTDSTNEKLFFGSGTQLSVL.

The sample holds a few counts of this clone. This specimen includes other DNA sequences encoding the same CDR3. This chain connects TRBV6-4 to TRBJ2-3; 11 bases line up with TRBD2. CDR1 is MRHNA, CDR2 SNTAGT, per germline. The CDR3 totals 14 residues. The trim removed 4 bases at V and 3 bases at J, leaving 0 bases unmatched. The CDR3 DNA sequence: TGTGCCAGCAGTGTAGCGGGAGGGACAGATACGCAGTATTTT. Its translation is CASSVAGGTDTQYF.

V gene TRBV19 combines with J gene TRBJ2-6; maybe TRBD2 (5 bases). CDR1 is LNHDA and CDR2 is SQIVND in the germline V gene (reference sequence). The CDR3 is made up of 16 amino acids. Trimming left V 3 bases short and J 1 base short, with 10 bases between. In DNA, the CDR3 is TGTGCCAGTAGTATCGGGGAATGGTCTGGGGCCAACGTCCTGACTTTC. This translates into CASSIGEWSGANVLTF. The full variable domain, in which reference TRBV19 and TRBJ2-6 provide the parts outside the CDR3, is DGGITQSPKYLFRKEGQNVTLSCEQNLNHDAMYWYRQDPGQGLRLIYYSQIVNDFQKGDIAEGYSVSREKKESFPLTVTSAQKNPTAFYLCASSIGEWSGANVLTFGAGSRLTVL.

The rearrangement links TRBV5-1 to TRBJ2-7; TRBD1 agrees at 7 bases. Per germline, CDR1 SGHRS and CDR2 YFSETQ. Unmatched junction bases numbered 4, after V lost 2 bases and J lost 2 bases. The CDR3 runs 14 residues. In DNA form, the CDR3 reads TGCGCCAGCAGCTTTACAGGGGACACCTACGAGCAGTACTTC. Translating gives CASSFTGDTYEQYF.

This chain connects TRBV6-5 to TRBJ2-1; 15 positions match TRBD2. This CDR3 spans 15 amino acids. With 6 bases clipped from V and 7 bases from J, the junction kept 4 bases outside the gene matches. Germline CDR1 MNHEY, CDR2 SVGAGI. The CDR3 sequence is CASRGLAGGRNEQFF. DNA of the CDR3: TGTGCCAGCAGAGGACTAGCGGGGGGGCGAAATGAGCAGTTCTTC.

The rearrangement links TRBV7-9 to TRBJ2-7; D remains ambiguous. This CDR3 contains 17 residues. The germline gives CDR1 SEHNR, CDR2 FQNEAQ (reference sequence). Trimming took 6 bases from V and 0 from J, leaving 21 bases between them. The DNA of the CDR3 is TGTGCCAGCAGTTCACCTCAATCGGGTCGAGACTCCTACGAGCAGTACTTC. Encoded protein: CASSSPQSGRDSYEQYF.